What follows are 32 T cell receptor beta chains derived from one specimen sequenced in a study of T cells in localized non-small cell lung cancer. Measured with immunoSEQ multiplex PCR; TCRdb has only the in-frame clones, and not every one. The sample holds tens of thousands of clones, 80% to 90% seen once. The sequenced sample was peripheral blood, obtained before any cancer treatment. The source of these receptors is a woman aged 35 to 69 with stage I lung adenocarcinoma.

The chain has TRBV7-8 and TRBJ2-3; D possibly matches TRBD1 or TRBD2 (5 bases each). The CDR3 is 17 amino acids. CDR1 SGHVS and CDR2 FQNEAQ come from the germline V gene. Trimming pared 5 bases from V and 1 base from J, leaving 19 bases between. CDR3 region: CASSQTPRDPGTDTQYF. The CDR3, as DNA: TGTGCCAGCAGCCAAACCCCCCGGGACCCGGGCACAGATACGCAGTATTTT.

V is TRBV28 and J is TRBJ1-5, with D maybe TRBD1 (6 bases). V lost 5 bases and J 2 bases, leaving 13 bases between the germline ends. Germline V lookup: CDR1 MDHEN, CDR2 SYDVKM. The CDR3 contains 15 residues. The CDR3 is CASSPGGARNQPQHF. DNA for the CDR3: TGTGCCAGCAGTCCCGGGGGGGCCCGCAATCAGCCCCAGCATTTT.

The gene calls are TRBV5-4 and TRBJ2-2; D remains ambiguous. The CDR3 sequence is 14 residues long. V was clipped by 0 bases and J by 1 base, with 4 bases between them. Germline values: CDR1 SGHNT, CDR2 YYREEE (reference sequence). The CDR3 region has the DNA TGTGCCAGCAGCTTGGCCGGGAACACCGGGGAGCTGTTTTTT. As protein: CASSLAGNTGELFF.

V usage is TRBV27 and J usage is TRBJ2-7; 9 nucleotides align to TRBD1. V was clipped by 5 bases and J by 2 bases; unmatched bases: 4. The CDR3 totals 14 residues. Germline V CDR1 and CDR2: MNHEY, SMNVEV (reference sequence). As DNA, the CDR3 is TGTGCCAGCAGTCGTAGACAGGGGGCCTACGAGCAGTACTTC. Protein sequence: CASSRRQGAYEQYF.

In nucleotides, the CDR3 is TGCGCCAGCAGGGGGAGTACGAACACCGGGGAGCTGTTTTTT. Its protein is CASRGSTNTGELFF. The V and J genes are TRBV23-1 and TRBJ2-2; a possible D gene is TRBD2 (5 bases). TRBV23-1 is sorted into the ORF group, with uncertain function. Trimming shortened V by 6 bases and J by 0 bases, and 8 bases separated the two germline ends. The CDR3 has 14 amino acids.

The CDR3, as DNA: TGTGCCAGCACAGAAGGGGGGCTCGGCTACACCTTC. Its protein product is CASTEGGLGYTF. The chain is built from TRBV6-5 and TRBJ1-2; perhaps TRBD1 as D (6 bases). The CDR3 runs 12 residues. CDR1 is MNHEY, CDR2 SVGAGI, per germline. With 7 bases removed from V and 8 bases from J, the gap between germline ends came to 14 bases.

J is TRBJ2-2 and V is TRBV7-9, with a weak D call TRBD1 (5 bases). CDR3 length equals 15 residues. Germline CDR1 reads SEHNR; CDR2 reads FQNEAQ (reference sequence). With 1 base removed from V and 2 bases from J, the gap between germline ends came to 8 bases. In DNA, the CDR3 is TGTGCCAGCAGCTTAGTACAGGTCAACACCGGGGAGCTGTTTTTT. Translating it yields CASSLVQVNTGELFF.

This clone was counted a single time. The chain has TRBV9 and TRBJ1-6, with a possible D match to TRBD1 (6 bases). The CDR3 is 13 residues long. Germline loops: CDR1 SGDLS, CDR2 YYNGEE. Trimming stripped 7 bases from V and 11 bases from J, with 16 bases between. The CDR3 DNA follows: TGTGCCAGCGGACCAACAGGGTCCACACCCCTCCACTTT. Translated: CASGPTGSTPLHF.

This clone was seen only once. V is TRBV27 and J is TRBJ2-3, with a weak D call TRBD1 (6 bases). This CDR3 region has 16 residues. V was cut by 9 bases and J by 0 bases, with 19 bases left in between. CDR1 MNHEY and CDR2 SMNVEV come from the germline V gene (reference sequence). The CDR3 protein is CARPHPQGISTDTQYF. The CDR3 DNA sequence: TGTGCCAGACCTCATCCACAGGGAATAAGCACAGATACGCAGTATTTT.

This sequence joins TRBV9 and TRBJ2-7, with 12 bases fitting TRBD2. The V gene end was trimmed by 4 bases and the J gene end by 3 bases; junction bases not matched to a gene: 8. Germline V gene sequence: CDR1 SGDLS, CDR2 YYNGEE. This CDR3 spans 16 amino acids. The DNA for the CDR3 is TGTGCCAGCAGCCCGGAGCCGGGACTAGCGGGCTACGAGCAGTACTTC. This codes for CASSPEPGLAGYEQYF. Variable domain in full (rest from reference TRBV9 and TRBJ2-7): DSGVTQTPKHLITATGQRVTLRCSPRSGDLSVYWYQQSLDQGLQFLIQYYNGEERAKGNILERFSAQQFPDLHSELNLSSLELGDSALYFCASSPEPGLAGYEQYFGPGTRLTVT.

The V and J genes are TRBV7-9 and TRBJ1-1; tentative D call: TRBD1 (5 bases). Germline CDR1 reads SEHNR; CDR2 reads FQNEAQ (reference sequence). The CDR3 extends over 14 amino acids. The V end was cut by 11 bases, the J end by 10 bases, with 26 bases between. The CDR3 loop reads CAFQTDVYSEGAFF. DNA for the CDR3: TGTGCCTTCCAGACAGACGTGTATTCTGAAGGAGCTTTCTTT.

This chain links TRBV10-3 with TRBJ2-5; 7 bases agree with TRBD2. This CDR3 is 13 amino acids long. In germline, CDR1 is ENHRY, CDR2 SYGVKD. The junction had 7 bases not matched to a gene; V was cut back by 7 bases and J by 5 bases. CDR3 coding DNA: TGTGCCATCAAGGCGGGGGTTAGCGAGACCCAGTACTTC. This sequence encodes CAIKAGVSETQYF.

The chain links TRBV11-2 to TRBJ2-7, with D possibly matching TRBD1 (6 bases). There are 14 residues in the CDR3. Germline lookup yields CDR1 SGHAT and CDR2 FQNNGV. V was trimmed by 1 base and J by 3 bases, leaving 10 bases between them. CDR3 sequence reads: CASSLVRDNYEQYF. In DNA, the CDR3 is TGTGCCAGCAGCTTAGTTCGGGACAACTACGAGCAGTACTTC.

This clone was detected once. The V gene is TRBV7-8, the J gene TRBJ2-1; the D gene could be TRBD1 or TRBD2 (5 bases each). CDR1 is SGHVS, CDR2 FQNEAQ, per germline. The length of the CDR3 is 15 residues. The germline V and J ends were trimmed by 5 bases and 8 bases, with 19 bases remaining between them. CDR3 sequence reads: CASSPWGSLGDEQFF. The CDR3 bases are TGTGCCAGCAGCCCGTGGGGGTCCCTGGGGGATGAGCAGTTCTTC. Drawing the rest from reference TRBV7-8 and TRBJ2-1, the complete variable domain is GAGVSQSPRYKVAKRGQDVALRCDPISGHVSLFWYQQALGQGPEFLTYFQNEAQLDKSGLPSDRFFAERPEGSVSTLKIQRTQQEDSAVYLCASSPWGSLGDEQFFGPGTRLTVL.

This chain links TRBV11-2 with TRBJ2-1; D uncertain. Germline V gives CDR1 SGHAT, CDR2 FQNNGV. This CDR3 spans 13 amino acids. The V end lost 2 bases, the J end lost 6 bases, and 8 bases lay between the germline ends. The CDR3 sequence: CASSLSLANEQFF. For the CDR3, the DNA is TGTGCCAGCAGCTTAAGTCTCGCCAATGAGCAGTTCTTC.

V and J are TRBV19 and TRBJ2-3; 9 nucleotides match TRBD2. V trimming: 5 bases; J trimming: 6 bases; junction bases outside the gene matches: 9. CDR3 length equals 15 residues. Germline-derived CDR1 and CDR2 are LNHDA and SQIVND (reference sequence). DNA for the CDR3: TGTGCCAGTAGTGCGACAGCGGGAGGAGGGGATACGCAGTATTTT. This encodes CASSATAGGGDTQYF.

This chain links TRBV6-1 with TRBJ2-7; D may be TRBD2 (6 bases). CDR3 length: 14 residues. Trimming cost V 7 bases and J 4 bases, with 17 bases left between them. CDR1 is MNHNS, CDR2 SASEGT, per germline. In nucleotides, the CDR3 is TGTGCCAGCACTGACTGGACGGGACTTTACGAGCAGTACTTC. This encodes CASTDWTGLYEQYF.

The chain carries TRBV19 and TRBJ2-5, with 11 bases fitting TRBD1. The V and J ends lost 5 bases and 1 base, in that order; junction bases with no gene match: 3. CDR1 is LNHDA and CDR2 is SQIVND in the germline V gene (reference sequence). This CDR3 is built from 15 residues. CDR3 sequence reads: CASSGTGGSQETQYF. CDR3 bases: TGTGCCAGTAGTGGGACAGGGGGTAGCCAAGAGACCCAGTACTTC.

The chain carries TRBV19 and TRBJ2-1, with TRBD2 as a possible D gene (5 bases). V lost 3 bases, J lost 7 bases, and 7 bases lay in between. The CDR3 has 12 amino acids. Germline loops: CDR1 LNHDA, CDR2 SQIVND (reference sequence). DNA for the CDR3: TGTGCCAGTAGTATGGGGAGAAATGAGCAGTTCTTC. Translating it yields CASSMGRNEQFF.

The chain is built from TRBV6-1 and TRBJ1-5; no clear D gene. Trimming removed 2 bases from V and 5 bases from J, with 10 bases in between. CDR1 is MNHNS and CDR2 is SASEGT in the germline V gene. This CDR3 comprises 14 residues. For the CDR3, the DNA is TGTGCCAGCAGTGAATCGGGGTCGGATCAGCCCCAGCATTTT. Its protein product is CASSESGSDQPQHF.

J is TRBJ1-2 and V is TRBV10-2; D may be TRBD1 (6 bases). The CDR3 runs to 14 residues. The V and J ends lost 8 bases and 5 bases respectively, with 18 bases between them. Germline CDR1 and CDR2: WSHSY and SAAADI. CDR3 DNA sequence: TGCGCCAGCCTCGGGGGCCGGACCGTTTATGGCTACACCTTC. It specifies CASLGGRTVYGYTF.

The CDR3: CASSLSIGVAGANEKLFF. The DNA of the CDR3 is TGTGCCAGCAGTTTATCGATTGGTGTGGCCGGAGCTAATGAAAAACTGTTTTTT. The V call is TRBV27, the J call TRBJ1-4; D is uncertain. Germline CDR1 reads MNHEY; CDR2 reads SMNVEV (reference sequence). The V end lost 0 bases, the J end lost 3 bases, and 17 bases lay between the germline ends. The CDR3 length is 18 residues. The full variable domain, in which reference TRBV27 and TRBJ1-4 provide the parts outside the CDR3, is EAQVTQNPRYLITVTGKKLTVTCSQNMNHEYMSWYRQDPGLGLRQIYYSMNVEVTDKGDVPEGYKVSRKEKRNFPLILESPSPNQTSLYFCASSLSIGVAGANEKLFFGSGTQLSVL.

V is TRBV11-2 and J is TRBJ1-1; D gene uncertain. V was cut by 0 bases and J by 1 base, with 12 bases left in between. CDR3 size: 16 residues. Germline CDR1 reads SGHAT; CDR2 reads FQNNGV. The chain's CDR3 is CASSLDRYRANTEAFF. The CDR3 nucleotides read TGTGCCAGCAGCTTAGATCGATACAGAGCGAACACTGAAGCTTTCTTT.

J is TRBJ1-2 and V is TRBV6-6; D ambiguous. This CDR3 is 14 amino acids long. V was shortened by 0 bases and J by 6 bases, with 11 bases between the two germline ends. The germline gives CDR1 MNHNY, CDR2 SVGAGI (reference sequence). In nucleotides, the CDR3 is TGTGCCAGCAGTTACTCGACCAAAAACGATGGCTACACCTTC. Translation: CASSYSTKNDGYTF.

The V and J genes are TRBV6-6 and TRBJ2-7; D remains unclear. The CDR3 consists of 12 residues. V was pared by 6 bases and J by 2 bases, with 8 bases between. Germline CDR1 and CDR2: MNHNY and SVGAGI (reference sequence). DNA of the CDR3: TGTGCCAGCAGCCCCCTAGCCTACGAGCAGTACTTC. It is translated as CASSPLAYEQYF.

The V and J genes are TRBV7-3 and TRBJ2-2; D not certain. The V and J ends lost 2 bases and 2 bases respectively, with 3 bases between them. Per germline, CDR1 SGHTA and CDR2 FQGTGA. The CDR3 loop spans 13 amino acids. The CDR3 bases are TGTGCCAGCAGCTTACTTAACACCGGGGAGCTGTTTTTT. It codes for CASSLLNTGELFF.

V and J are TRBV2 and TRBJ1-2; D is possibly TRBD1 (6 bases). CDR3 length: 15 residues. Trimming removed 6 bases from V and 1 base from J, with 15 bases in between. Per germline, CDR1 SNHLY and CDR2 FYNNEI. CDR3 coding DNA: TGTGCCAGCAGCGCCGGGACACCGAATAACTATGGCTACACCTTC. Its translation is CASSAGTPNNYGYTF.

The rearrangement uses TRBV9 and TRBJ2-7, with TRBD2 identical over 7 bases. The CDR3 is 15 residues long. Germline CDR1 SGDLS, CDR2 YYNGEE. V was pared by 3 bases and J by 4 bases, with 10 bases of the junction left unmatched. The CDR3 sequence is CASSGGPAGLYEQYF. The CDR3, as DNA: TGTGCCAGCAGCGGAGGGCCAGCGGGGTTATACGAGCAGTACTTC.

The chain combines TRBV9 with TRBJ2-5; 8 bases line up with TRBD2. CDR3 length: 16 amino acids. Germline CDR1 and CDR2: SGDLS and YYNGEE. Germline trimming cut 0 bases from V and 1 base from J; bases unmatched to any gene: 5. CDR3 protein: CASSVDAGGFQETQYF. The CDR3, as DNA: TGTGCCAGCAGCGTAGACGCGGGGGGTTTCCAAGAGACCCAGTACTTC.

The chain carries TRBV10-3 and TRBJ2-1; 13 bases fit TRBD2. The CDR3 length is 17 residues. The junction had 17 bases not matched to a gene; V was cut back by 9 bases and J by 9 bases. The V gene's germline CDR1 is ENHRY and CDR2 SYGVKD. CDR3 sequence reads: CAISGLAGLGVVGEQFF. The CDR3 DNA reads as TGTGCCATTTCGGGACTAGCGGGGCTCGGGGTGGTGGGTGAGCAGTTCTTC.

The J gene is TRBJ1-2, the V gene TRBV7-2; D remains ambiguous. Germline V CDR1 and CDR2: SGHTA, FQGNSA. The V gene lost 5 bases and the J gene lost 7 bases, with 20 bases spanning the gap. The CDR3 sequence is 15 residues long. The CDR3 nucleotides read TGTGCCAGCAGCAACCGAGAGGGAACGAGGCGTGGCTACACCTTC. This sequence encodes CASSNREGTRRGYTF.

The CDR3 region is CASRGTYGQPQHF. CDR3 coding DNA: TGTGCCAGCAGGGGGACATATGGCCAGCCCCAGCATTTT. The genes are TRBV7-2 and TRBJ1-5; D perhaps matches TRBD1 (6 bases). Deletions cut 6 bases from V and 7 bases from J, with 13 bases between. Germline V CDR1 and CDR2: SGHTA, FQGNSA. The CDR3 has 13 residues.